This TCR beta chain stems from a study of blood T cell repertoires in COVID-19 (dated by TCRdb to the early 2020s). For context, the study as a whole: Samples covering the acute and convalescent phases of COVID-19 were provided by collaborators in the United States, Italy and Spain. The material from the prospective study consisted of cDNA or gDNA derived from T cells, B-cell-depleted T cells, or PBMCs. The dataset comprised deeply sampled blood TCRbeta repertoires from subjects exposed to, actively infected with, or recovered from COVID-19. A freely available public database, intended as a resource for researchers studying the immune response to SARS-CoV-2, is where the repertoires were released. Samples came from the ongoing ImmuneRACE study (first 160 participants) plus 1,254 subjects from 6 global collaborators. The sample metadata nearly always contained a de-identified subject ID, COVID-19 status, age in years and sex. Where available, HLA class I and class II types were taken from metadata supplied by the sample provider and were not determined by assay-based typing.

Broader findings and caveats from the paper: Clinical and demographic metadata were provided uncurated, with the amount varying by source and participant.

Each collaborating institution followed its own protocols to collect whole blood in K2EDTA tubes. For TCRbeta analysis, collaborators shipped samples in one of three forms: frozen whole blood, isolated PBMCs, or DNA extracted from either of those sample types. According to the germline V gene (reference sequence), CDR1 reads LNHDA and CDR2 reads SQIVND. Including the terminal cysteine and phenylalanine, the CDR3 comprises 16 residues. The kept DNA is CDR3 alone, 48 bases in frame from the first base. For this chain, trimming is 5 bases at the V end and 4 bases at the J end, and the number of junction bases without a gene match is 8. The immunoSEQ Assay, a bias-controlled multiplex PCR, was used to amplify TCRbeta CDR3 regions from genomic DNA. The study's processing was this. The number of nucleated cells in each sample was estimated by amplification of reference gene primers within the assay. To quantify the absolute abundance of each unique TCRbeta CDR3 rearrangement, sequence reads were collapsed and filtered. Productive Simpson clonality was computed per sample as the square root of Simpson's diversity index over productive rearrangements. As stored in TCRdb, this immuneACCESS dataset retains in-frame rearrangements with V and J assigned. A fraction of the clones does not appear; measured against another copy, unresolved V genes explain less than half of the discrepancy, and the remainder lacks a known reason. V and J calls and clone size come straight from that table; D and trimming were deduced from the DNA. The sample table shows 150,000 to 200,000 clones, and around 77% are seen once. The ten biggest clones cover roughly 17% of the sample.

About this clone: What this receptor recognizes is not known. Per-base qualities were not stored, and no clone one base away is much larger.

Sequenced input: peripheral blood. The sequence links TRBV19 to TRBJ2-2; the central 9 bases match TRBD2. The sequence was collected from a man aged 60 to 75 with active or convalescent COVID-19. The DNA sequence is given as TGTGCCAGTAGTTTGGTAGCGGGAGACCTCACCGGGGAGCTGTTTTTT. Its protein reads: CASSLVAGDLTGELFF.